The clone carrying this T cell receptor (beta chain) was seen more than once but under ten times. Its target is unknown. The CDR3 length is 15 residues. Germline-derived CDR1 and CDR2 are SEHNR and FQNEAQ (reference sequence). V was shortened by 3 bases and J by 4 bases, with 15 bases between the two germline ends. Unique molecular identifiers were used to barcode this TCRbeta library. One entry per CDR3 protein results from TCRdb running MiXCR on the PCR reads. The sample holds about 98,000 distinct CDR3 sequences, around 22% seen once. The data stem from a study of T-cell reconstitution after alpha-beta-depleted transplantation in children. Study conclusions and caveats: Diversity of TCRbeta at day 60 was high in some patients, arising from surviving recipient T cells and thymic progenitors. Roughly two months post-transplant, alpha-beta T cells reportedly originated from several hundred graft clones that had expanded. T-cell counts and diversity at one year post-transplant came mainly from newly produced T cells.

This specimen consisted of PBMCs, obtained before TCRalphabeta/CD19-depleted stem cell transplant. This receptor was identified in a boy between 2 and 15 years old with acute lymphoblastic leukemia, due to receive a stem cell transplant. This sequence joins TRBV7-9 and TRBJ1-2, with unresolved D. The CDR3 DNA reads as TGTGCCAGCAGCTTCTGGATGGGCCCTCCCTATGGCTACACCTTC. As protein: CASSFWMGPPYGYTF.